Presented here are 11 T cell receptor beta chains from one specimen sequenced in a study of beta chain features in type 1 diabetes. Broader study findings: Across all four CD4+ subsets, people with type 1 diabetes showed modestly shorter TCRB CDR3s.

Reverse transcribing all isolated RNA meant expressed TCRB transcripts were sequenced. Libraries were prepared by immunoSEQ multiplex PCR; TCRdb keeps only in-frame clonotypes and omits some of them. The sample shows under 130,000 clones, 25% to 30% of them seen only once. No antigens are known for them. Sequences were obtained from central memory CD4+ T cells from blood. These receptors all come from a woman between 18 and 29 years old with type 1 diabetes.

This sequence joins TRBV30 and TRBJ1-4; 9 bases line up with TRBD1. The germline V gene has CDR1 GTSNPN and CDR2 SVGIG (reference sequence). Trimming at V came to 3 bases and at J to 8 bases, leaving 7 bases not matched to a gene. This CDR3 spans 14 amino acids. Written as DNA, the CDR3 is TGTGCCTGGAGCCTGGGACAGGGAGGGGAAAAACTGTTTTTT. This sequence encodes CAWSLGQGGEKLFF.

This clone was seen more than once but under ten times. This rearrangement joins TRBV2 to TRBJ1-1; D may be TRBD1 (6 bases). This CDR3 comprises 13 residues. Germline CDR1 and CDR2: SNHLY and FYNNEI. The V and J ends lost 8 bases and 2 bases respectively, with 12 bases between them. The CDR3 nucleotides are TGTGCCAGCGGAGGACAGAAAAACACTGAAGCTTTCTTT. Amino acid sequence: CASGGQKNTEAFF.

Regarding this clone: One end of the junction fails to match germline, which may point to a read error. The chain joins TRBV5-4 to TRBJ1-2, with TRBD1 matching over 11 bases. This CDR3 is built from 14 residues. The germline V gene has CDR1 SGHNT and CDR2 YYREEE (reference sequence). The DNA of the CDR3 is TGTGCCAGCAGCTCCGGACAGGGGGCCTATAGCTACACCTTC. The encoded protein is CASSSGQGAYSYTF.

The V call is TRBV11-1, the J call TRBJ2-1; 12 nucleotides agree with TRBD2. CDR3 length equals 16 residues. V lost 1 base, J lost 7 bases, and 5 bases stayed unmatched. Per germline, CDR1 SGHAT and CDR2 FQDESV (reference sequence). The CDR3 protein is CASSLVVLAGGNEQFF. The CDR3 bases are TGTGCCAGCAGCTTAGTGGTTCTAGCGGGAGGGAATGAGCAGTTCTTC.

This clone has just a few counts. The chain employs TRBV28 and TRBJ2-2; D not certain. The CDR3 has 15 residues. The germline V and J ends were trimmed by 1 base and 0 bases, with 6 bases remaining between them. Germline loops: CDR1 MDHEN, CDR2 SYDVKM. This CDR3 reads CASSLSVANTGELFF. The DNA for the CDR3 is TGTGCCAGCAGTTTATCGGTAGCGAACACCGGGGAGCTGTTTTTT.

This clone was found a few times. CDR3 loop: CASLAGVADTQYF. DNA of the CDR3: TGTGCCAGCCTAGCGGGAGTCGCAGATACGCAGTATTTT. V and J are TRBV2 and TRBJ2-3; 10 bases agree with TRBD2. The V and J ends lost 8 bases and 4 bases, in that order; junction bases with no gene match: 3. There are 13 residues in the CDR3. Germline assignment: CDR1 SNHLY and CDR2 FYNNEI.

This clone occurred a few times. The DNA of the CDR3 is TGTGCCAGCAGCTTGATAGCCCACGAGCAGTACTTC. Its translation is CASSLIAHEQYF. This sequence joins TRBV5-4 and TRBJ2-7, with D unclear. The germline V gene has CDR1 SGHNT and CDR2 YYREEE (reference sequence). The V and J ends lost 1 base and 5 bases respectively, with 7 bases between them. The CDR3 is 12 amino acids.

The CDR3 protein is CASNRQGYTEAFF. In DNA form, the CDR3 reads TGTGCCAGCAATCGACAGGGTTACACTGAAGCTTTCTTT. The V call is TRBV2, the J call TRBJ1-1, with 7 bases identical to TRBD1. Germline CDR1 is SNHLY and CDR2 is FYNNEI. The CDR3 runs to 13 residues. V was pared by 7 bases and J by 3 bases, with 5 bases of the junction left unmatched.

Here the CDR3 DNA reads TGTGCCATCAGTGAGGTGGAGTACAATGAGCAGTTCTTC. It translates to CAISEVEYNEQFF. The chain combines TRBV10-3 with TRBJ2-1; D ambiguous. Germline-derived CDR1 and CDR2 are ENHRY and SYGVKD. V gave up 2 bases and J gave up 4 bases, with 6 bases separating them. The CDR3 length is 13 residues.

This chain joins TRBV5-1 and TRBJ2-6; 10 nucleotides match TRBD1. Trimming at V came to 2 bases and at J to 2 bases, leaving 13 bases not matched to a gene. This CDR3 has 20 residues. Germline values: CDR1 SGHRS, CDR2 YFSETQ. CDR3 sequence (DNA): TGCGCCAGCAGCTTTTACAAAATCGGGACAGGGGATGCTGGGGCCAACGTCCTGACTTTC. Translation gives CASSFYKIGTGDAGANVLTF.

The chain carries TRBV18 and TRBJ2-5, with D perhaps matching TRBD2 (6 bases). The DNA end is more similar to TRBJ2-7, so the J call may be wrong. This CDR3 is built from 16 residues. Germline V lookup: CDR1 KGHSH, CDR2 LQKENI. CDR3: CASSLGAQRADYEQYF. CDR3 DNA: TGTGCCAGCTCACTCGGGGCACAGCGGGCTGACTACGAGCAGTACTTC.